Presented here are 27 T cell receptor beta chains from one specimen sequenced in a study of blood T cell repertoires in COVID-19. Generated by immunoSEQ multiplex PCR, the TCRdb table keeps only in-frame clones and is missing some. In the table there are 230,000 or so clones, just over 85% of which are singletons. The sample was PBMCs or T cells enriched from blood (not recorded which). These receptors were taken from a woman between 40 and 50 years old with acute COVID-19.

The chain is built from TRBV9 and TRBJ1-5; 7 nucleotides align to TRBD1. Germline V lookup: CDR1 SGDLS, CDR2 YYNGEE. The CDR3 contains 15 residues. Unmatched junction bases numbered 10, after V lost 4 bases and J lost 6 bases. CDR3 nucleotide sequence: TGTGCCAGCAGCACAGGGGCGGGGCAGGGTCAGCCCCAGCATTTT. It translates to CASSTGAGQGQPQHF.

The chain joins TRBV6-2 or TRBV6-3 to TRBJ2-3; 7 nucleotides align to TRBD1. The germline V gene encodes CDR1 MNHEY and CDR2 SVGEGT. Germline trimming cut 6 bases from V and 5 bases from J; bases unmatched to any gene: 20. This CDR3 contains 18 residues. This chain's CDR3 is CASSRPMGQTVRGDTQYF. The CDR3 nucleotides are TGTGCCAGCAGCCGACCGATGGGACAGACCGTACGGGGAGATACGCAGTATTTT.

The chain is built from TRBV9 and TRBJ2-5, with 10 bases aligning to TRBD2. Germline V gives CDR1 SGDLS, CDR2 YYNGEE. V lost 4 bases and J lost 5; bases outside the gene matches: 17. The CDR3 has 18 amino acids. This CDR3 is CASSPRPRYSGGRETQYF. CDR3 in DNA: TGTGCCAGCAGCCCCCGCCCTAGATATAGCGGGGGGAGGGAGACCCAGTACTTC. Full variable domain (remainder filled in from reference TRBV9 and TRBJ2-5): DSGVTQTPKHLITATGQRVTLRCSPRSGDLSVYWYQQSLDQGLQFLIQYYNGEERAKGNILERFSAQQFPDLHSELNLSSLELGDSALYFCASSPRPRYSGGRETQYFGPGTRLLVL.

This chain uses TRBV5-1 with TRBJ1-2; 9 bases fit TRBD1. The length of the CDR3 is 14 residues. With 4 bases clipped from V and 5 bases from J, the junction kept 6 bases outside the gene matches. Germline CDR1 reads SGHRS; CDR2 reads YFSETQ. This CDR3 is CASSVDRGSYGYTF. The CDR3 DNA is TGCGCCAGCAGCGTGGACAGGGGATCATATGGCTACACCTTC.

This chain joins TRBV9 and TRBJ2-6, with a weak D call TRBD1 (6 bases). This CDR3 is built from 16 residues. Trimming took off 6 bases at V and 1 base at J, with 14 bases between the two ends. Germline assignment: CDR1 SGDLS and CDR2 YYNGEE. The CDR3 nucleotides are TGTGCCAGCAAGGGTACAGGGTCATCTGGGGCCAACGTCCTGACTTTC. Its protein is CASKGTGSSGANVLTF.

V is TRBV7-9 and J is TRBJ1-1; no clear D gene. V was shortened by 3 bases and J by 4 bases, with 9 bases between the two germline ends. CDR3 length equals 13 residues. Germline assignment: CDR1 SEHNR and CDR2 FQNEAQ (reference sequence). In DNA, the CDR3 is TGTGCCAGCAGCTTGGGCCTTCTCACTGAAGCTTTCTTT. Protein: CASSLGLLTEAFF.

This clone was observed many times. The V gene is TRBV14, the J gene TRBJ2-2; 10 positions match TRBD2. Per germline, CDR1 SGHDN and CDR2 FVKESK. The CDR3 consists of 14 residues. Unmatched junction bases numbered 0, after V lost 2 bases and J lost 6 bases. CDR3 nucleotides: TGTGCCAGCAGCCAACTAGCGGGGGCCGGGGAGCTGTTTTTT. Its protein is CASSQLAGAGELFF.

The chain recombines TRBV11-2 with TRBJ1-1, with no clear D. The CDR3 covers 14 residues. Germline values: CDR1 SGHAT, CDR2 FQNNGV. V was shortened by 1 base and J by 4 bases, with 10 bases between the two germline ends. CDR3 sequence: CASSLAGIGTEAFF. Here the CDR3 DNA reads TGTGCCAGCAGCTTAGCAGGAATTGGCACTGAAGCTTTCTTT.

This chain links TRBV9 with TRBJ1-6, with 9 bases aligning to TRBD1. Trimming cost V 0 bases and J 16 bases; bases outside gene matches: 5. This CDR3 comprises 13 residues. Germline values: CDR1 SGDLS, CDR2 YYNGEE. CDR3 in DNA: TGTGCCAGCAGCGTAGAAGGCGGACAGGGGCTCCACTTT. Translation gives CASSVEGGQGLHF.

This clone was seen only once. This rearrangement joins TRBV29-1 to TRBJ1-4; no definite D call. Per germline, CDR1 SQVTM and CDR2 ANQGSEA. The V gene lost 4 bases and the J gene lost 0 bases, with 3 bases spanning the gap. The CDR3 sequence is 12 residues long. CDR3 loop: CSVGATNEKLFF. CDR3 sequence (DNA): TGCAGCGTTGGCGCAACTAATGAAAAACTGTTTTTT.

This rearrangement joins TRBV7-2 to TRBJ2-6; D remains ambiguous. Germline V CDR1 and CDR2: SGHTA, FQGNSA. The CDR3 is made up of 17 amino acids. V was shortened by 2 bases and J by 0 bases, with 11 bases between the two germline ends. CDR3 nucleotides: TGTGCCAGCAGCTTATATAGCAGCCCCTCTGGGGCCAACGTCCTGACTTTC. This gives the protein CASSLYSSPSGANVLTF. Combining the CDR3 with reference TRBV7-2 and TRBJ2-6 gives the whole variable domain GAGVSQSPSNKVTEKGKDVELRCDPISGHTALYWYRQSLGQGLEFLIYFQGNSAPDKSGLPSDRFSAERTGGSVSTLTIQRTQQEDSAVYLCASSLYSSPSGANVLTFGAGSRLTVL.

The gene calls are TRBV19 and TRBJ1-2, with D perhaps TRBD1 (6 bases). The ends were cut back, 7 bases at V and 4 bases at J, with 13 bases in the middle. Germline V lookup: CDR1 LNHDA, CDR2 SQIVND (reference sequence). The CDR3 runs to 13 residues. CDR3 DNA sequence: TGTGCCAGTACCCGACAGGAAGGCTATGGCTACACCTTC. Encoded protein: CASTRQEGYGYTF.

V is TRBV6-5 and J is TRBJ2-1; 9 bases match TRBD1. Per germline, CDR1 MNHEY and CDR2 SVGAGI. V gave up 7 bases and J gave up 1 base; unmatched junction bases: 5. The CDR3 runs to 15 residues. CDR3 DNA: TGTGCCAGCAAGACAGGGGGAGGGTCCTACAATGAGCAGTTCTTC. It specifies CASKTGGGSYNEQFF.

This rearrangement joins TRBV7-2 to TRBJ1-3, with D hard to call. V gave up 1 base and J gave up 0 bases, with 10 bases separating them. Germline V gives CDR1 SGHTA, CDR2 FQGNSA. The CDR3 is 16 amino acids. As DNA, the CDR3 is TGTGCCAGCAGCTTAGGGGGAGGATTCTCTGGAAACACCATATATTTT. Its translation is CASSLGGGFSGNTIYF. Variable domain in full (rest from reference TRBV7-2 and TRBJ1-3): GAGVSQSPSNKVTEKGKDVELRCDPISGHTALYWYRQSLGQGLEFLIYFQGNSAPDKSGLPSDRFSAERTGGSVSTLTIQRTQQEDSAVYLCASSLGGGFSGNTIYFGEGSWLTVV.

The rearrangement links TRBV6-5 to TRBJ2-1, with a weak D call TRBD1 (5 bases). The CDR3 runs 11 residues. The germline CDR1 and CDR2 sequences are MNHEY and SVGAGI. The V end lost 6 bases, the J end lost 7 bases, and 7 bases lay between the germline ends. The CDR3 here is CASRAGNEQFF. In DNA form, the CDR3 reads TGTGCCAGCAGGGCAGGGAATGAGCAGTTCTTC.

V and J are TRBV18 and TRBJ2-3, with 7 bases fitting TRBD2. Germline V gene sequence: CDR1 KGHSH, CDR2 LQKENI. The length of the CDR3 is 14 residues. V gave up 3 bases and J gave up 6 bases; unmatched junction bases: 6. CDR3 DNA sequence: TGTGCCAGCTCACCCTCGGGAGGAGCGGATACGCAGTATTTT. It specifies CASSPSGGADTQYF.

In its sample, this clone was seen a few times. The chain carries TRBV2 and TRBJ1-1; the D is unclear. This CDR3 has 13 amino acids. Deletions cut 4 bases from V and 4 bases from J, with 10 bases between. CDR1 and CDR2 from the germline V gene are SNHLY and FYNNEI. CDR3 loop: CASSVNSATEAFF. DNA for the CDR3: TGTGCCAGCAGTGTAAACAGTGCCACTGAAGCTTTCTTT.

This clone appeared once. A junction boundary mismatches the germline segment, possibly from a read error. The genes are TRBV14 and TRBJ1-1; no clear D gene. This CDR3 is built from 15 residues. Germline V gene sequence: CDR1 SGHDN, CDR2 FVKESK. The CDR3 DNA sequence: TGTGCCAGCAGCCCCGACCTGGGGAGGAACAGTGAAGCTTTCTTT. It codes for CASSPDLGRNSEAFF.

The rearrangement links TRBV10-3 to TRBJ1-5; weak D call: TRBD1 (6 bases). Germline V gene data show CDR1 as ENHRY and CDR2 as SYGVKD. This CDR3 is 17 amino acids long. V was shortened by 0 bases and J by 6 bases, with 18 bases between the two germline ends. The CDR3 here is CAISESGKQGFGQPQHF. DNA for the CDR3: TGTGCCATCAGTGAGTCGGGAAAGCAGGGGTTTGGTCAGCCCCAGCATTTT.

The V gene is TRBV30, the J gene TRBJ1-6; 9 positions agree with TRBD1. Unmatched junction bases numbered 3, after V lost 3 bases and J lost 6 bases. CDR3 length: 14 amino acids. Germline CDR1 reads GTSNPN; CDR2 reads SVGIG (reference sequence). DNA for the CDR3: TGTGCCTGGAGCCCGGGACAGGGTAATTCACCCCTCCACTTT. Its protein is CAWSPGQGNSPLHF.

This clone is a singleton in its sample. The chain recombines TRBV29-1 with TRBJ2-2; no definite D call. V lost 7 bases, J lost 6 bases, and 12 bases lay in between. CDR1 and CDR2 (germline): SQVTM, ANQGSEA. CDR3 size: 12 residues. The CDR3 DNA reads TGCAGCGGCGTTTTGGGCGCCGGGGAGCTGTTTTTT. This encodes CSGVLGAGELFF.

The chain couples TRBV6-6 to TRBJ1-2, with TRBD1 as a possible D gene (5 bases). V gave up 9 bases and J gave up 6 bases, with 14 bases separating them. Germline assignment: CDR1 MNHNY and CDR2 SVGAGI (reference sequence). The CDR3 length is 12 residues. In DNA, the CDR3 is TGTGCCAGTAGTATAGCGGGGGATGGCTACACCTTC. This gives the protein CASSIAGDGYTF.

The chain combines TRBV25-1 with TRBJ1-2; D not certain. The CDR3 covers 13 residues. Germline loops: CDR1 MGHDK, CDR2 SYGVNS. Trimming shortened V by 7 bases and J by 7 bases, and 16 bases separated the two germline ends. The CDR3 protein is CASTPWQEGGYTF. The CDR3 DNA reads TGTGCCAGCACCCCATGGCAGGAGGGTGGCTACACCTTC.

The V gene is TRBV7-6, the J gene TRBJ1-2, with D maybe TRBD1 (6 bases). CDR1 is SGHVS and CDR2 is FNYEAQ in the germline V gene. The CDR3 runs to 13 residues. Trimming cost V 5 bases and J 4 bases, with 11 bases left between them. The CDR3 loop is CASSIQTGYGYTF. CDR3 sequence (DNA): TGTGCCAGCAGCATCCAGACAGGCTATGGCTACACCTTC.

The rearrangement uses TRBV5-1 and TRBJ1-1; 9 nucleotides align to TRBD1. J gave up 12 bases and V 4 bases, and 16 bases lay outside the gene matches. The CDR3 runs to 15 residues. Germline CDR1 SGHRS, CDR2 YFSETQ. CDR3 amino acids: CASSPGQGSLLGTFF. DNA for the CDR3: TGCGCCAGCAGCCCCGGACAGGGGAGCCTGCTTGGGACTTTCTTT.

The rearrangement joins TRBV13 to TRBJ1-2; 7 nucleotides line up with TRBD1. The germline gives CDR1 PRHDT, CDR2 FYEKMQ (reference sequence). Unmatched junction bases numbered 7, after V lost 5 bases and J lost 4 bases. The CDR3 has 14 residues. CDR3 bases: TGTGCCAGCAGCCCGGACAGGTCTGGCTATGGCTACACCTTC. It translates to CASSPDRSGYGYTF.

The chain links TRBV15 to TRBJ1-1; D uncertain. The CDR3 has 13 amino acids. Germline CDR1 LNHNV, CDR2 YYDKDF (reference sequence). Trimming cost V 4 bases and J 5 bases, with 11 bases left between them. The DNA of the CDR3 is TGTGCCACCAGCACCCAGCTAGAAACTGAAGCTTTCTTT. Its translation is CATSTQLETEAFF.